This T cell receptor beta chain stems from a study of T cell repertoires in cytomegalovirus infection. Study context: Indications of both CMV infection and matching HLA type were provided by public TCR beta signatures.

TCRdb fed the reads into MiXCR, producing one record per CDR3 protein. The table shows around 250,000 distinct CDR3 sequences, with around 15% occurring only once. Findings of the study overall: Public TCR beta family frequency separated CMV-and-HLA carriers, including in an independent cohort. HLA-C-restricted TCR beta clonotypes specific for CMV led the ex vivo response.

Of note for this clonotype: Its antigen is unidentified.

The CDR3 contains 15 residues. CDR1 is MNHNS, CDR2 SASEGT, per germline. V shed 2 bases, J shed 9 bases, and the junction held 10 bases outside the gene matches. The origin of this receptor is a human donor in good health (CMV status not recorded). Some clones in this sample may be carry-over from other donors' samples. The rearrangement links TRBV6-1 to TRBJ1-5; the match to TRBD1 covers 7 bases. The source material was CD8+ T cells from PBMCs. This CDR3 reads CASSEPTGQPGPQHF. The CDR3 DNA is TGTGCCAGCAGTGAACCTACGGGACAGCCCGGGCCCCAGCATTTT.